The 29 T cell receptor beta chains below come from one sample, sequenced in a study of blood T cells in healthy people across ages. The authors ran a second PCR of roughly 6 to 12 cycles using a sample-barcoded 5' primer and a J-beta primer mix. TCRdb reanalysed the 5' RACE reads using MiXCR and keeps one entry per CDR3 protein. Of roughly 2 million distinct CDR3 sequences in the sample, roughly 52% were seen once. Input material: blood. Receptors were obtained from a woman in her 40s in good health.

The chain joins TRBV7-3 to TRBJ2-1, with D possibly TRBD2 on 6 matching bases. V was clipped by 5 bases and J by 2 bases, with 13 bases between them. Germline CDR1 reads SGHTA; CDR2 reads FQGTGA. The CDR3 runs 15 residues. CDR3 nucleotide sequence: TGTGCCAGCAGCCCGACCGGGACTCCCTACAATGAGCAGTTCTTC. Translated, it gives CASSPTGTPYNEQFF.

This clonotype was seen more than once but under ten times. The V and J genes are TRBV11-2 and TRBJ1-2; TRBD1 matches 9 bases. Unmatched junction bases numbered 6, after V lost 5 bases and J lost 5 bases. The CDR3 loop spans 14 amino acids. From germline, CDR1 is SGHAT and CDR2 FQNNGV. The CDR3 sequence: CASSISGTGYGYTF. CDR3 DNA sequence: TGTGCCAGCAGCATTAGCGGGACAGGGTATGGCTACACCTTC.

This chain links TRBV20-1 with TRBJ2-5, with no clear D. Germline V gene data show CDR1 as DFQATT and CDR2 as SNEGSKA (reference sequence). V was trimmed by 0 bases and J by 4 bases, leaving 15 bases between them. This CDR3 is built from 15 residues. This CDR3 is CSARDPNGRLETQYF. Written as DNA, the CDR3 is TGCAGTGCTAGAGATCCCAACGGGCGATTAGAGACCCAGTACTTC.

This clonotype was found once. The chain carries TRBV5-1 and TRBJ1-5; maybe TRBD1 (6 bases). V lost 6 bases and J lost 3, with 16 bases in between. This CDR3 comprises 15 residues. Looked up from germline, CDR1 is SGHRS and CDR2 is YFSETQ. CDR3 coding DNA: TGCGCCAGCAAATTATGGGCAGGGGTCAATCAGCCCCAGCATTTT. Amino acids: CASKLWAGVNQPQHF.

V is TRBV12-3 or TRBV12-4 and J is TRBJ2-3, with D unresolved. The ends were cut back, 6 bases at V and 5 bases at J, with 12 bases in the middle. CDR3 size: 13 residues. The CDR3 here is CASRRPGVDTQYF. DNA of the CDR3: TGTGCCAGCAGGCGACCGGGCGTAGATACGCAGTATTTT.

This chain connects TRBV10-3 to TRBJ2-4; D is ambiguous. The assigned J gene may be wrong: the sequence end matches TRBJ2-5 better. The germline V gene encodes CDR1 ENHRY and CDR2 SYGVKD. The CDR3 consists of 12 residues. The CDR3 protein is CAISQKEETQYF. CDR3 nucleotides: TGTGCCATCAGCCAGAAAGAAGAGACCCAGTACTTC.

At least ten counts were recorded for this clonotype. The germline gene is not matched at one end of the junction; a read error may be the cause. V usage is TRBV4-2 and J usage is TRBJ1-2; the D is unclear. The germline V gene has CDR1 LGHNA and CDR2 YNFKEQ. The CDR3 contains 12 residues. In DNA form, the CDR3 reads TGCGCCAGCAGCCAAACTAACTATGGCTACACCTTC. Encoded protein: CASSQTNYGYTF.

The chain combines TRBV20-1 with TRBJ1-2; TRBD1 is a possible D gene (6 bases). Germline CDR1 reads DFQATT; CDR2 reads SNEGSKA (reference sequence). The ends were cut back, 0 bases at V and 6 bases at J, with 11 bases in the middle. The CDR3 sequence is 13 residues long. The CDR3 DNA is TGCAGTGCTAGAGATGCGGGGGCGCATGGCTACACCTTC. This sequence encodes CSARDAGAHGYTF.

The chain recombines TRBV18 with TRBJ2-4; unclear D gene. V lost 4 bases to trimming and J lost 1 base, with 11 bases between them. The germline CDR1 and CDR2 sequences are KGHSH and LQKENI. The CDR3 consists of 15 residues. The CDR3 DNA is TGTGCCAGCTCACAGGCGGCCGGGGCCAAAAACATTCAGTACTTC. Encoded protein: CASSQAAGAKNIQYF.

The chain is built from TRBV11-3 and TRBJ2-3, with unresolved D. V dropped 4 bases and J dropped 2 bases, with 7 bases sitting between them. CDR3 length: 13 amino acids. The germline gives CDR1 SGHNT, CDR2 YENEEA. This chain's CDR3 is CASSYWYTDTQYF. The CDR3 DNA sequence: TGTGCCAGCAGCTATTGGTACACAGATACGCAGTATTTT. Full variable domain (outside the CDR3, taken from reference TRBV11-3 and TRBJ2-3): EAGVVQSPRYKIIEKKQPVAFWCNPISGHNTLYWYLQNLGQGPELLIRYENEEAVDDSQLPKDRFSAERLKGVDSTLKIQPAELGDSAVYLCASSYWYTDTQYFGPGTRLTVL.

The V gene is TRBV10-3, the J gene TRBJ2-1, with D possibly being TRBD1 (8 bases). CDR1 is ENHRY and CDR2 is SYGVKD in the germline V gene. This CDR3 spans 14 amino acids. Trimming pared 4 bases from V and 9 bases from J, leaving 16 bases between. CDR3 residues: CAISADRGGGEQFF. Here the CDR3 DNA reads TGTGCCATCAGTGCTGACAGGGGCGGGGGTGAGCAGTTCTTC.

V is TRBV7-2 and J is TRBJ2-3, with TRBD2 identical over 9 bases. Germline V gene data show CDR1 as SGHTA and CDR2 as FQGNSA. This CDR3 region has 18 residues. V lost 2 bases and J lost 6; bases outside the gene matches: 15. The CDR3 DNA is TGTGCCAGCAGCTTAAGATCGTCGCAGCGGGGGGTGGGGGATACGCAGTATTTT. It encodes CASSLRSSQRGVGDTQYF.

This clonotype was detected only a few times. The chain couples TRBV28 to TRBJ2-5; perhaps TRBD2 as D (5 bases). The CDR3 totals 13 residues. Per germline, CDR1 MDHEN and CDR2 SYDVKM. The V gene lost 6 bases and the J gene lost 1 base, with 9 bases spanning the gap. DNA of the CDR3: TGTGCCAGCAGGGGGAGTGCCCAAGAGACCCAGTACTTC. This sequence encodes CASRGSAQETQYF.

Written as DNA, the CDR3 is TGTGCCAGCAGCTTAGTGAAGACGCCTGGGGGAGAGACCCAGTACTTC. Its translation is CASSLVKTPGGETQYF. The chain uses TRBV7-2 and TRBJ2-5; TRBD1 or TRBD2 may be the D gene (5 bases each). The germline V gene has CDR1 SGHTA and CDR2 FQGNSA. With 1 base removed from V and 4 bases from J, the gap between germline ends came to 16 bases. The CDR3 is made up of 16 amino acids.

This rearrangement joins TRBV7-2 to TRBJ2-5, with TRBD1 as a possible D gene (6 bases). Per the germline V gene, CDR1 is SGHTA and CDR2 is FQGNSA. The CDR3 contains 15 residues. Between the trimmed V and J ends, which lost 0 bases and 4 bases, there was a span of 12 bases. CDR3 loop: CASSLALGASETQYF. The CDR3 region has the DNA TGTGCCAGCAGCTTAGCTCTGGGGGCGTCAGAGACCCAGTACTTC.

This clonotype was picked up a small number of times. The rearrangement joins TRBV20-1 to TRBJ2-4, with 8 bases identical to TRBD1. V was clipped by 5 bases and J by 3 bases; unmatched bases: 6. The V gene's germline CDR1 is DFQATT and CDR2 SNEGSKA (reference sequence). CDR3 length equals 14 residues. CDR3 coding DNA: TGCAGTGCTGCAGGGGGCAAGGTCAAAAACATTCAGTACTTC. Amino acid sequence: CSAAGGKVKNIQYF.

The CDR3 sequence: CASSVGDGDNSPLHF. The DNA for the CDR3 is TGTGCCAGCAGCGTAGGGGATGGTGATAATTCACCCCTCCACTTT. This chain links TRBV9 with TRBJ1-6, with D hard to call. The CDR3 runs 15 residues. Germline V gene lookup returns CDR1 SGDLS and CDR2 YYNGEE. With 0 bases removed from V and 5 bases from J, the gap between germline ends came to 9 bases. The full variable domain, rest sourced from reference TRBV9 and TRBJ1-6, is DSGVTQTPKHLITATGQRVTLRCSPRSGDLSVYWYQQSLDQGLQFLIQYYNGEERAKGNILERFSAQQFPDLHSELNLSSLELGDSALYFCASSVGDGDNSPLHFGNGTRLTVT.

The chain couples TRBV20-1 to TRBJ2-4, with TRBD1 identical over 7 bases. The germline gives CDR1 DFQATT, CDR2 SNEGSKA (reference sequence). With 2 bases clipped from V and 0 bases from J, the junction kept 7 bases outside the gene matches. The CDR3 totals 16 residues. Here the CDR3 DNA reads TGCAGTGCTAGACCAGCGACAGGGATAGCCAAAAACATTCAGTACTTC. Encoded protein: CSARPATGIAKNIQYF.

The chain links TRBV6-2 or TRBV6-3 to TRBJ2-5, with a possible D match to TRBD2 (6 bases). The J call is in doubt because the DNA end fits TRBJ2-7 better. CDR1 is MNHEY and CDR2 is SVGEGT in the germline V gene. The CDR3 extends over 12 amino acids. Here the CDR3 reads CASSYWRDEQYF. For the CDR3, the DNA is TGTGCCAGCAGTTATTGGAGGGACGAGCAGTACTTC.

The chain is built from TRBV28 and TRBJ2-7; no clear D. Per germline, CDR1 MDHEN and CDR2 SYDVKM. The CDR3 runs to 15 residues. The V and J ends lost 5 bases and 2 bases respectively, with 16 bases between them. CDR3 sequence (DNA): TGTGCCAGCAGTCCCCTTGCGGAAACGACCTACGAGCAGTACTTC. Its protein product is CASSPLAETTYEQYF.

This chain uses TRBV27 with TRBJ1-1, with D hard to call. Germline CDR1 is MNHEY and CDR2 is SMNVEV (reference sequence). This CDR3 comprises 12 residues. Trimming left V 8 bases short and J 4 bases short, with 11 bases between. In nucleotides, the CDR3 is TGTGCCAGCGGCAAAGACGGCACTGAAGCTTTCTTT. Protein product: CASGKDGTEAFF.

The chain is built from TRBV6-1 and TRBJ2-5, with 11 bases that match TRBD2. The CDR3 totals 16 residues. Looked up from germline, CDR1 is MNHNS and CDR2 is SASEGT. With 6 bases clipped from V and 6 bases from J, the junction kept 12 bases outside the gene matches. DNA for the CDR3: TGTGCCAGCAGGTCCCTTAGCGGGGGGGCCGGAAAGACCCAGTACTTC. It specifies CASRSLSGGAGKTQYF.

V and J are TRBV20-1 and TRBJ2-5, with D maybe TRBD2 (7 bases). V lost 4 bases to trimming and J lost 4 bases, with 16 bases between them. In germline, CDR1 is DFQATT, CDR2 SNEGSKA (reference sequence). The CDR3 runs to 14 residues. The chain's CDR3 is CSAIIGGRVETQYF. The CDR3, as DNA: TGCAGTGCTATCATAGGGGGGAGGGTAGAGACCCAGTACTTC.

The CDR3 spells CASSFVGIRSYEQYF. The CDR3 DNA sequence: TGTGCCAGCAGCTTCGTGGGGATACGGTCCTACGAGCAGTACTTC. This rearrangement joins TRBV5-6 to TRBJ2-4; D is unresolved. The DNA end is more similar to TRBJ2-7, so the J call may be wrong. The germline CDR1 and CDR2 sequences are SGHDT and YYEEEE. CDR3 length: 15 residues.

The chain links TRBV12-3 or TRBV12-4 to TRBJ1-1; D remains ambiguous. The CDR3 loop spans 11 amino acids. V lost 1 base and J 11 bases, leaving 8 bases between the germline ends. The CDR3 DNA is TGTGCCAGCAGTTTAGAAGGGAGTGCTTTCTTT. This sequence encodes CASSLEGSAFF.

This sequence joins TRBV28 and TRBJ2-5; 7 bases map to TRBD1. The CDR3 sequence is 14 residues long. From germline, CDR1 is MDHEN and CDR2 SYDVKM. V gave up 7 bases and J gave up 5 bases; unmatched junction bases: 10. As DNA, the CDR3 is TGTGCCAGCAACCGGGACAGTAGCGCGGAGACCCAGTACTTC. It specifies CASNRDSSAETQYF.

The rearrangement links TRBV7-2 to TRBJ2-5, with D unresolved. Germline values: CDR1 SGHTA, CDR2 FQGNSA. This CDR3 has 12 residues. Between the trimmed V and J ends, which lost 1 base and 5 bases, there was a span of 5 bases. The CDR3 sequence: CASSLEMETQYF. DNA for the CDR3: TGTGCCAGCAGCTTAGAGATGGAGACCCAGTACTTC. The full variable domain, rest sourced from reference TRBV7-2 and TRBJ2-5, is GAGVSQSPSNKVTEKGKDVELRCDPISGHTALYWYRQSLGQGLEFLIYFQGNSAPDKSGLPSDRFSAERTGGSVSTLTIQRTQQEDSAVYLCASSLEMETQYFGPGTRLLVL.

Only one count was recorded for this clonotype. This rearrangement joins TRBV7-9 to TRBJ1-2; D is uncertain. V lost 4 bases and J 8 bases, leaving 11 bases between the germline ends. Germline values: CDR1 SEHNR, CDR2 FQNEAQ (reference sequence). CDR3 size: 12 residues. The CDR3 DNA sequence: TGTGCCAGCAGCTCGGGAGATAGAGGCTACACCTTC. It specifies CASSSGDRGYTF.

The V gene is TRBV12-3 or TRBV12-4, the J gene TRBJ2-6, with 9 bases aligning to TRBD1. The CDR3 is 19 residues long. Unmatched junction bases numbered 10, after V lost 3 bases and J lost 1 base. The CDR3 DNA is TGTGCCAGCAGTTTGGGGCCTACAGGGGGCCGATCTGGGGCCAACGTCCTGACTTTC. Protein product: CASSLGPTGGRSGANVLTF.